This TCR beta chain was obtained from a study of cytomegalovirus exposure and HLA in healthy donors (dated by TCRdb to about 2017). About the study as a whole: According to an earlier analysis of several hundred of the donors, roughly 180 million T cells yielded 100 million or so unique TCR beta sequences and about 300 Gb of sequence data. Approximately 310 gigabases of sequencing data and around 85 million unique TCR sequences made up an early release that covered several hundred HLA-typed donors. Of the roughly 400 genotyped donors, 75% to 85% were placed in the genetic ancestry cluster associated with self-reported Caucasian donors. The study aimed to test whether cataloging public T cell receptors could reveal signatures of past pathogen exposure. Using immunosequencing, the study profiled T cell repertoires from about 650 subjects and related those repertoires to cytomegalovirus serostatus. Along with the approximately 700-subject first cohort, a separate validation cohort of more than 90 different subjects was used. High-throughput TCR immunosequencing, statistical association of individual TCRs with disease status, and machine learning were combined to predict cytomegalovirus infection status. A later analysis re-examined previously published TCR beta repertoires from hundreds of donors and added high-resolution HLA genotyping to investigate patterns of TCR occurrence. Rather than using new phenotypic data, the later analysis identified candidate immune exposures from TCR beta sequences and from how often those sequences occurred across donors. An earlier analysis of about 620 of the donors applied high-throughput TCR beta sequencing to assess whether each TCR beta V gene segment acted as functional or pseudogenic. Donor age, sex, ethnicity and CMV serostatus were compiled alongside the repertoire data. A later genetic analysis took genome-wide SNP genotypes for about 60% of the roughly 670 donors and used that subset as a discovery cohort. All discovery cohort repertoires had been generated using a single sequencing platform. HLA typing included class I and class II loci at four-digit resolution. The number of typed donors differed by locus: about 629-630 for A, B, C, DRB1 and DQB1; about 520 for DQA1; around 610 for DPA1; and around 490 for DPB1. Because of strong linkage in the cohort, a handful of DR-DQ haplotypes were treated as single units for association and clustering. Among some 410 genotyped donors of the cohort, an average of approximately 250,000 unique TCR beta nucleotide sequences were sequenced per donor, around 20% of them non-productive.

The investigation overall reported the following: The only immune exposure information available for the cohort was CMV serostatus. A later analysis found that TCR association rates varied across HLA loci, with DRB1 alleles showing the most associated TCRs and HLA-C alleles the fewest. It was suggested by the authors that the approach could potentially be generalized to other disease states and immunological phenotypes. Several of the top co-occurrence clusters appeared to be linked to parvovirus B19, influenza, CMV and Epstein-Barr virus, according to a later analysis. Across donors, most TCR sequences were observed very rarely, whereas some public TCRs were present in many individuals. In a later analysis, HLA-associated TCR beta chains showed more clonal expansion and lower generation probabilities than non-associated chains that were equally common. In a later genetic analysis, fewer N-insertions in productive TCRs were reported among donors in an Asian-associated ancestry cluster than the roughly 640-donor mean. In an earlier analysis of approximately 590 of the donors, most TCR beta V segments were observed in productive rearrangements about 90% or about 30% of the time, broadly matching IMGT annotations. Only TCR beta chains were sequenced in this cohort, and the absence of alpha or paired-chain data limited detectable features. The presence/absence analyses assumed that sequencing depth was roughly uniform across donors, and that assumption may not be true. A later analysis associated 15,000 or so TCR beta sequences with specific HLA alleles at a false discovery rate of 0.05. A further reported finding was that TCR beta sequences accurately predicted the HLA-A and HLA-B alleles for most subjects in the first cohort. When HLA alleles, especially DR and DQ, strongly co-occurred, attributing TCR associations to individual alleles was difficult. Because HLA typing was unavailable for some donors at each locus, only the typed subset was used in association tests. In vitro tests confirmed that a few of the cytomegalovirus-associated TCR beta chains recognize cytomegalovirus antigens. In both the original and validation cohorts, the classifier was reported to diagnose cytomegalovirus status with high specificity and sensitivity. A group of highly shared sequence variants was considered likely to be a technical artifact of the sequencing pipeline. Correlated functional status among segregating V segments might be attributable to linkage disequilibrium, but an unknown experimental factor could not be ruled out. The 87-base-pair reads could not distinguish some IMGT-functional V segments, including TRBV6-2 and TRBV6-3, so those segments were excluded. An association between a missense DCLRE1C variant and V-gene and J-gene trimming of TCR beta chains was found in a later genetic analysis and replicated in an independent cohort. The study listed 164 TCR beta chains as associated with cytomegalovirus. Because counts were too low, seventeen rarely observed V segments, including chromosome 9 orphons, were left out of the earlier analysis of about 500 of the donors. A later analysis found that most CMV-associated TCR beta chains appeared HLA-restricted, with HLA associations seemingly driven largely by CMV exposure.

This clone appeared a few times. This receptor's antigen is unknown. No much larger clonotype is one base removed from it; base qualities were not supplied. The germline V gene gives CDR1 as SGHTA and CDR2 as FQGNSA. Trimmed from V: 3 bases; trimmed from J: 6 bases; junction bases lacking a gene match: 4. The CDR3 holds 14 amino acids from the cysteine to the phenylalanine. Here the CDR3 DNA is all that survives: 42 bases in frame from base 1. Library preparation employed the immunoSEQ multiplex PCR assay. The multiplex PCR relied on a mix of 60 forward primers for TCR Vbeta segments and 13 reverse primers for TCR Jbeta segments. The CDR3 region of rearranged TCR beta genes was amplified from genomic DNA with a multiplex PCR assay. The amplified TCR beta libraries were sequenced on the Illumina HiSeq System as 87-base-pair reads. Per the original workflow: A later analysis counted about 76 million unique TCR beta chains across the 700 or so repertoires, and 9.5 million to 11 million of these chains were shared by at least two donors. Raw reads were error-corrected and collapsed into unique sequences by a nearest-neighbor algorithm in which closely related sequences were merged to remove PCR and sequencing errors. Alignment of CDR3 sequences to IMGT reference sequences was used to assign V, D and J gene segments. For a sequence to be retained, a match of at least six nucleotides was required to both a V gene segment and a J gene segment. A rearrangement was called productive if the CDR3 had no stop codons and remained in frame with V and J, and every other rearrangement was called non-productive. Following IMGT convention, CDR3 was defined as the stretch from the second conserved V-encoded cysteine up to the conserved J-encoded phenylalanine. The earlier analysis of 587 of the donors excluded sequences that lacked an unambiguous match to a single V gene segment. In an earlier analysis of approximately 590 of the donors, V segments were called functional above 56.7% productive rearrangements and were called segregating when the between-donor standard deviation exceeded 5%. A statistical classification framework was built for diagnosing cytomegalovirus status from the catalog of TCR beta chain sequences. V and J gene assignment, in a later analysis, came from comparing TCR nucleotide sequences with IMGT/GENE-DB human TR gene sequences. The TCRdist pipeline was used in a later analysis to assign CDR3 sequences and most-parsimonious VDJ recombination scenarios. In a later analysis, each TCR beta chain was defined by its CDR3 amino acid sequence together with its V-gene family, and reads without a unique V-gene family were excluded. As a way to deal with suspected cross-contamination and a sequencing artifact, a later analysis dropped 450 to 700 nucleotide sequences that were highly shared and had low generation probability. For each public chain, a later analysis derived a clonal expansion index from normalized ranks of inferred template counts within each repertoire. A later analysis computed generation probabilities with a VDJ recombination model fitted to out-of-frame rearrangements, and checked the results against IGoR. In a later analysis, TCR-TCR, TCR-HLA and TCR-CMV co-occurrence was scored with hypergeometric tests, and a repertoire-size bias correction was applied to TCR pairs. False discovery rates were estimated in a later analysis by permuting HLA or CMV assignments 20 times. In a later analysis, co-occurring TCRs were grouped using DBSCAN, with TCRdist sequence similarity added in when clustering inside HLA-allele-positive subsets. Repertoires with fewer than 30,000 or more than 120,000 public chains were left out of co-occurrence clustering, as were five repertoires with anomalous nucleotide sharing. TCRdb provides this immuneACCESS table in a form limited to in-frame rearrangements. Some clones are lacking; in checked studies, under half of them reflect an unresolved V gene, and why the rest are absent is not known. V and J calls and clone size are copied from that table; D and trimming were computed from the DNA. The table for this sample lists some 160,000 clones; around 79% of them were counted only once. The ten top clones hold approximately 0.47% of the sample.

The cohort comprised more than 550 healthy bone marrow donors. At the time of sampling, every cohort member was nominally healthy, though immune exposures that went unrecorded were likely present. The donor was CMV seronegative and belonged to the group of several hundred seronegative cohort members. Every donor gave a peripheral blood sample, and the peripheral blood mononuclear cells from that sample were used for TCR beta sequencing. The Qiagen DNeasy Blood Extraction Kit was used to extract genomic DNA from the blood cell samples. The TCR originated in a woman aged 50 to 60 in good health and CMV-seronegative. The V and J genes are TRBV7-2 and TRBJ2-1; TRBD2 lines up with 8 middle nucleotides. Sequenced sample: PBMCs. CDR3 loop: CASSLAGGPNEQFF. The DNA reads TGTGCCAGCAGCTTGGCGGGGGGCCCCAATGAGCAGTTCTTC.